This T cell receptor beta chain was documented in a study of T cell responses to AZD1222 COVID-19 vaccine. Looked up from germline, CDR1 is GTSNPN and CDR2 is SVGIG (reference sequence). CDR3 length equals 10 residues. V was shortened by 3 bases and J by 10 bases, with 9 bases between the two germline ends. A remark on this clone: What it recognizes is unknown.

Study-level points and caveats: Seropositivity was recorded at baseline in only 6 or 7 AZD1222 recipients.

TCRdb keeps only in-frame clones here, not all; method: immunoSEQ multiplex PCR. The top ten hold 4.1% of the sample, which has around 150,000 clones, roughly 80% seen once. This TCR derives from an adult in good health. This chain connects TRBV30 to TRBJ1-1; the D gene is possibly TRBD1 (5 bases). The sample was peripheral blood, taken on day 0 of AZD1222 vaccination. DNA for the CDR3: TGTGCCTGGAGCCGGGACGGAGCTTTCTTT. Protein: CAWSRDGAFF.